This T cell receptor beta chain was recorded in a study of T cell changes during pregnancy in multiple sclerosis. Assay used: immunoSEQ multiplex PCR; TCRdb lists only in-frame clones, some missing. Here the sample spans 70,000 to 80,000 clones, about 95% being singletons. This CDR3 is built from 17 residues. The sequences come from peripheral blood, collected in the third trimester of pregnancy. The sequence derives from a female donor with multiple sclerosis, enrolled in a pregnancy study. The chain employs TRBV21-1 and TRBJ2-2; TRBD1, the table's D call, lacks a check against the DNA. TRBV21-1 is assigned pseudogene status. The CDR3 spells CASSPRDRVLGTGELFF. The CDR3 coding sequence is TGTGCCAGCAGCCCCCGGGACAGGGTTCTGGGCACCGGGGAGCTGTTTTTT.